This TCR beta chain was found in a study of CD8 T cells in Susac syndrome. Reverse transcription used roughly 0.45 to 1 ug RNA and random hexamers. By means of immunoSEQ multiplex PCR, TCR beta CDR3 spanning 54 Vbeta and 13 Jbeta underwent amplification. TCRdb re-analysed the immunoSEQ multiplex PCR reads in MiXCR, keeping a single row per CDR3 protein. The sample lists a few hundred thousand distinct CDR3 sequences, 95% occurring once. V was pared by 3 bases and J by 4 bases, with 16 bases of the junction left unmatched. Germline CDR1 LGHDT, CDR2 YNNKEL (reference sequence). The CDR3 contains 18 residues. The authors sequenced TCR beta from blood CD8+ and CD4+ T cells. Those who served as multiple sclerosis controls were treatment-naive patients with stable or active relapsing-remitting disease. While CD8+ and CD4+ T cells were isolated negatively, TEMRA cells were enriched by FACS.

This TCR was recovered from a human donor with multiple sclerosis. The sequenced material came from CD4+ T cells from PBMCs. The chain is built from TRBV3-1 and TRBJ1-2; 8 nucleotides line up with TRBD1. CDR3 DNA: TGTGCCAGCAGCCAGCCCAGACAGGGGTTCGTAGGAATCTATGGCTACACCTTC. Protein: CASSQPRQGFVGIYGYTF.